This TCR beta chain was identified during a study of blood T cell repertoires in COVID-19. The table came from immunoSEQ multiplex PCR; TCRdb's copy has only in-frame clones and leaves some out. The table shows 250,000 to 300,000 clones, with 85% occurring only once. V lost 7 bases and J 8 bases, leaving 21 bases between the germline ends. Germline V CDR1 and CDR2: ENHRY, SYGVKD. The length of the CDR3 is 15 residues. This TCR was sampled from a middle-aged man with active or convalescent COVID-19. Source material: peripheral blood. V gene TRBV10-3 combines with J gene TRBJ2-1; no clear D. CDR3 region: CAINPGPSSTYEQFF. Written as DNA, the CDR3 is TGTGCCATCAATCCGGGTCCCTCCTCGACCTATGAGCAGTTCTTC.